Shown below are 19 T cell receptor beta chains from a single sample sequenced in a study of blood T cell repertoires in COVID-19. Here immunoSEQ multiplex PCR was the method, and the copy in TCRdb shows in-frame clones only, minus some. The sample has hundreds of thousands of clones, about nine tenths seen once. The sequenced sample was PBMCs or T cells enriched from blood (not recorded which). These receptors originate from a man aged 60 to 75 who had recovered from COVID-19.

The V gene is TRBV19, the J gene TRBJ2-7; D remains unclear. CDR3 length equals 12 residues. Germline V lookup: CDR1 LNHDA, CDR2 SQIVND (reference sequence). V shed 3 bases and J shed 5 bases, with 8 bases lying between them. This CDR3 is CASSMSRHEQYF. In nucleotides, the CDR3 is TGTGCCAGTAGTATGAGCAGGCACGAGCAGTACTTC.

The chain uses TRBV7-2 and TRBJ2-3; D is ambiguous. The CDR3 has 11 residues. CDR1 and CDR2 (germline): SGHTA, FQGNSA. V was shortened by 3 bases and J by 7 bases, with 5 bases between the two germline ends. CDR3 in DNA: TGTGCCAGCAGCTTGACTTATACGCAGTATTTT. Amino acids: CASSLTYTQYF.

This clone has only a few counts. The rearrangement joins TRBV5-1 to TRBJ2-1; possibly TRBD2 for D (6 bases). From germline, CDR1 is SGHRS and CDR2 YFSETQ. The CDR3 totals 13 residues. Trimming took off 2 bases at V and 7 bases at J, with 10 bases between the two ends. CDR3 sequence (DNA): TGCGCCAGCAGCTTAGGGACTGCGAATGAGCAGTTCTTC. It specifies CASSLGTANEQFF.

V and J are TRBV6-2 or TRBV6-3 and TRBJ2-1, with TRBD2 matching 8 bases. The CDR3 covers 17 residues. The germline gives CDR1 MNHEY, CDR2 SVGEGT. The J segment lost 1 base and the V segment lost 0 bases, leaving 5 bases of the junction unmatched. In nucleotides, the CDR3 is TGTGCCAGCAGTTACTCCCCCACTAGCGGATCCTACAATGAGCAGTTCTTC. Its protein product is CASSYSPTSGSYNEQFF.

The V gene is TRBV12-3 or TRBV12-4, the J gene TRBJ1-2; possible D gene TRBD1, 5 bases. V lost 1 base and J lost 7, with 7 bases in between. This CDR3 region has 12 residues. The CDR3 nucleotides are TGTGCCAGCAGTTTAGTAAGGGGTGGCTACACCTTC. Amino acid sequence: CASSLVRGGYTF.

The sample holds a few counts of this clone. The chain uses TRBV5-1 and TRBJ1-4, with TRBD1 as a possible D gene (6 bases). V lost 5 bases and J lost 1, with 9 bases in between. Germline CDR1 is SGHRS and CDR2 is YFSETQ. This CDR3 is built from 14 residues. CDR3 bases: TGCGCCAGCAGTACAGGGTTAACTAATGAAAAACTGTTTTTT. Protein sequence: CASSTGLTNEKLFF.

The chain employs TRBV11-2 and TRBJ2-3, with D perhaps matching TRBD1 (6 bases). Trimming removed 3 bases at V and 4 bases at J, with 8 bases between. The CDR3 consists of 13 residues. Germline CDR1 reads SGHAT; CDR2 reads FQNNGV. The CDR3 region is CASSFTGPDTQYF. For the CDR3, the DNA is TGTGCCAGCAGCTTTACAGGGCCAGATACGCAGTATTTT.

The V gene is TRBV7-2, the J gene TRBJ1-2; 7 positions agree with TRBD1. There are 17 residues in the CDR3. Germline V CDR1 and CDR2: SGHTA, FQGNSA. The J segment lost 0 bases and the V segment lost 5 bases, leaving 12 bases of the junction unmatched. Here the CDR3 reads CASSTRGGGPTNYGYTF. In DNA, the CDR3 is TGTGCCAGCAGCACCAGAGGGGGCGGGCCTACTAACTATGGCTACACCTTC.

This sequence joins TRBV7-9 and TRBJ1-2; no reliable D call. V shed 3 bases and J shed 8 bases, with 13 bases lying between them. The length of the CDR3 is 13 residues. The V gene's germline CDR1 is SEHNR and CDR2 FQNEAQ (reference sequence). CDR3 sequence: CASSLVTNEGYTF. In DNA, the CDR3 is TGTGCCAGCAGCTTGGTGACAAACGAGGGCTACACCTTC.

This CDR3 reads CASSLRVTSGSRGNEQFF. CDR3 nucleotide sequence: TGTGCCAGCTCGCTCAGGGTAACTAGCGGGAGTCGGGGGAATGAGCAGTTCTTC. This sequence joins TRBV18 and TRBJ2-1; 11 bases fit TRBD2. With 6 bases clipped from V and 7 bases from J, the junction kept 17 bases outside the gene matches. This CDR3 contains 18 residues. Per the germline V gene, CDR1 is KGHSH and CDR2 is LQKENI.

The J gene is TRBJ2-1, the V gene TRBV5-1; 13 nucleotides match TRBD2. Germline CDR1 SGHRS, CDR2 YFSETQ. J lost 13 bases, V lost 2 bases, and 9 bases had no gene match. This CDR3 region has 15 residues. The chain's CDR3 is CASSFRLAGGTSQFF. The CDR3 DNA reads TGCGCCAGCAGCTTCCGACTAGCGGGAGGCACCAGTCAGTTCTTC. Variable domain in full (rest from reference TRBV5-1 and TRBJ2-1): KAGVTQTPRYLIKTRGQQVTLSCSPISGHRSVSWYQQTPGQGLQFLFEYFSETQRNKGNFPGRFSGRQFSNSRSEMNVSTLELGDSALYLCASSFRLAGGTSQFFGPGTRLTVL.

The chain joins TRBV28 to TRBJ1-3, with D unresolved. The germline V gene has CDR1 MDHEN and CDR2 SYDVKM. The V gene lost 3 bases and the J gene lost 4 bases, with 10 bases spanning the gap. The CDR3 has 14 residues. CDR3 nucleotides: TGTGCCAGCAGTTTGCGAAGTAGCGGAAACACCATATATTTT. This translates into CASSLRSSGNTIYF.

The CDR3 is CASSVVGSNTEAFF. The CDR3 coding sequence is TGTGCCAGCAGCGTAGTCGGTTCGAACACTGAAGCTTTCTTT. This chain links TRBV9 with TRBJ1-1; the D is unclear. The CDR3 extends over 14 amino acids. Germline CDR1 reads SGDLS; CDR2 reads YYNGEE. The ends were cut back, 0 bases at V and 1 base at J, with 7 bases in the middle.

A single count supports this clone. This chain connects TRBV27 to TRBJ1-1, with 8 bases matching TRBD1. V lost 4 bases and J lost 1; bases outside the gene matches: 5. This CDR3 has 15 amino acids. The V gene's germline CDR1 is MNHEY and CDR2 SMNVEV (reference sequence). The CDR3: CASSSDRGRNTEAFF. The CDR3 nucleotides read TGTGCCAGCAGTTCCGACAGGGGCAGGAACACTGAAGCTTTCTTT.

This chain joins TRBV7-2 and TRBJ2-3; D remains unclear. CDR1 is SGHTA, CDR2 FQGNSA, per germline. The CDR3 is 15 residues long. V was trimmed by 0 bases and J by 1 base, leaving 8 bases between them. The CDR3 nucleotides are TGTGCCAGCAGCTTAGCCTTAATTGGCACAGATACGCAGTATTTT. This codes for CASSLALIGTDTQYF.

The J gene is TRBJ2-6, the V gene TRBV2; D is possibly TRBD1 (6 bases). Germline CDR1 and CDR2: SNHLY and FYNNEI. The CDR3 is 18 residues long. V gave up 5 bases and J gave up 0 bases, with 17 bases separating them. The CDR3 reads CASSQTQGMGSGANVLTF. CDR3 bases: TGTGCCAGCAGTCAGACCCAGGGGATGGGCTCTGGGGCCAACGTCCTGACTTTC.

This clone was observed a few times. Here the CDR3 DNA reads TGTGCCAGCAGTGTACTAGCGGGCAATGAGCAGTTCTTC. This sequence encodes CASSVLAGNEQFF. V and J are TRBV6-2 or TRBV6-3 and TRBJ2-1; 9 positions match TRBD2. V was clipped by 5 bases and J by 6 bases; unmatched bases: 2. Per germline, CDR1 MNHEY and CDR2 SVGEGT. This CDR3 has 13 amino acids.

This clone was observed a few times. The gene calls are TRBV28 and TRBJ1-2; perhaps TRBD1 as D (5 bases). Germline loops: CDR1 MDHEN, CDR2 SYDVKM. The CDR3 extends over 14 amino acids. Trimming left V 5 bases short and J 9 bases short, with 19 bases between. CDR3 in DNA: TGTGCCAGCAGTCCGGCGTTTGGGACTGTAAGCTACACCTTC. It is translated as CASSPAFGTVSYTF.

The chain is built from TRBV11-3 and TRBJ2-2, with 8 bases lining up with TRBD2. CDR3 length equals 15 residues. The V and J ends lost 0 bases and 7 bases, in that order; junction bases with no gene match: 4. CDR1 and CDR2 (germline): SGHNT, YENEEA. The CDR3: CASSLEGGRNGELFF. The CDR3, as DNA: TGTGCCAGCAGCTTAGAAGGCGGGAGGAACGGGGAGCTGTTTTTT.